These 10 T cell receptor beta chains were all obtained from the same sample, sequenced in a study of blood T cells in healthy people across ages. A second PCR of 7 to 11 cycles used a sample-barcoded 5' primer and a J-beta primer mix. MiXCR was run by TCRdb on the 5' RACE reads, yielding one entry per CDR3 protein. The sample lists about 780,000 distinct CDR3 sequences; around 45% were seen once. The sequencing sample was made of blood. The receptors were sampled from an elderly man in good health.

The sample holds a few counts of this clonotype. The CDR3 is CSVDSAYQETQYF. In nucleotides, the CDR3 is TGCAGCGTTGATTCGGCCTACCAAGAGACCCAGTACTTC. The chain joins TRBV29-1 to TRBJ2-5; D is unclear. The germline CDR1 and CDR2 sequences are SQVTM and ANQGSEA. The CDR3 is 13 residues long. With 3 bases removed from V and 0 bases from J, the gap between germline ends came to 8 bases.

This clonotype was counted many times. The chain joins TRBV29-1 to TRBJ2-1; 7 nucleotides match TRBD2. Germline V gene data show CDR1 as SQVTM and CDR2 as ANQGSEA. V lost 4 bases and J lost 3; bases outside the gene matches: 3. The CDR3 has 13 amino acids. The CDR3 sequence is CSVGRGDYNEQFF. CDR3 DNA sequence: TGCAGCGTTGGTCGGGGGGACTACAATGAGCAGTTCTTC.

In this sample, this clonotype turned up a few times. The chain combines TRBV20-1 with TRBJ2-7; D call uncertain. Trimming removed 0 bases at V and 0 bases at J, with 3 bases between. Per germline, CDR1 DFQATT and CDR2 SNEGSKA (reference sequence). The CDR3 extends over 12 amino acids. The CDR3 DNA reads as TGCAGTGCTAGAGATGACTCCTACGAGCAGTACTTC. Amino acids: CSARDDSYEQYF.

The V call is TRBV7-2, the J call TRBJ1-4; the match to TRBD1 covers 7 bases. The CDR3 loop spans 16 amino acids. Germline values: CDR1 SGHTA, CDR2 FQGNSA. The V gene end was trimmed by 3 bases and the J gene end by 0 bases; junction bases not matched to a gene: 4. The CDR3 protein is CASSLVGQTTNEKLFF. The CDR3 DNA reads as TGTGCCAGCAGCTTGGTGGGACAGACAACTAATGAAAAACTGTTTTTT.

V gene TRBV7-8 combines with J gene TRBJ1-5; 9 bases line up with TRBD1. V lost 1 base, J lost 0 bases, and 1 base stayed unmatched. The CDR3 loop spans 16 amino acids. CDR1 is SGHVS and CDR2 is FQNEAQ in the germline V gene. This CDR3 reads CASSLDRGLSNQPQHF. The DNA of the CDR3 is TGTGCCAGCAGCTTAGACAGGGGGCTTAGCAATCAGCCCCAGCATTTT.

This clonotype came up a few times. V gene TRBV5-1 combines with J gene TRBJ2-5; either TRBD1 or TRBD2 may fit D (5 bases each). CDR3 size: 16 residues. Trimming left V 0 bases short and J 2 bases short, with 14 bases between. Germline CDR1 SGHRS, CDR2 YFSETQ. In DNA form, the CDR3 reads TGCGCCAGCAGCTTGGCCACCCGGGGACCACAAGAGACCCAGTACTTC. It is translated as CASSLATRGPQETQYF.

The chain links TRBV7-2 to TRBJ2-1; 8 bases are shared with TRBD2. V lost 5 bases, J lost 6 bases, and 12 bases stayed unmatched. Germline CDR1 is SGHTA and CDR2 is FQGNSA. The CDR3 sequence is 16 residues long. CDR3 amino acids: CASSLTSAGEFNEQFF. The CDR3 bases are TGTGCCAGCAGCCTAACATCAGCGGGAGAGTTCAATGAGCAGTTCTTC.

The chain has TRBV12-3 or TRBV12-4 and TRBJ2-1; 10 bases line up with TRBD2. Trimming at V came to 1 base and at J to 4 bases, leaving 4 bases not matched to a gene. The CDR3 spans 16 residues. The CDR3: CASSLGSGRVYNEQFF. The CDR3 nucleotides are TGTGCCAGCAGTTTAGGCAGCGGGAGGGTATACAATGAGCAGTTCTTC.

There are a few counts of this clonotype. The chain employs TRBV4-3 and TRBJ2-7; a weak D match, TRBD1 (6 bases). CDR3 length: 15 residues. Trimming took 1 base from V and 5 from J, leaving 15 bases between them. In germline, CDR1 is LGHNA, CDR2 YSLEER. The CDR3 spells CASSQGGGQVDEQYF. In nucleotides, the CDR3 is TGCGCCAGCAGCCAAGGAGGGGGACAAGTGGACGAGCAGTACTTC.

The sample holds a few counts of this clonotype. The V gene is TRBV12-3 or TRBV12-4, the J gene TRBJ1-1; 7 nucleotides line up with TRBD1. The CDR3 extends over 14 amino acids. The ends lost 3 bases at V and 6 bases at J; junction bases unmatched: 7. The DNA for the CDR3 is TGTGCCAGCAGTTTGCGGCAGGGGGTGGCTGAAGCTTTCTTT. Amino acid sequence: CASSLRQGVAEAFF.